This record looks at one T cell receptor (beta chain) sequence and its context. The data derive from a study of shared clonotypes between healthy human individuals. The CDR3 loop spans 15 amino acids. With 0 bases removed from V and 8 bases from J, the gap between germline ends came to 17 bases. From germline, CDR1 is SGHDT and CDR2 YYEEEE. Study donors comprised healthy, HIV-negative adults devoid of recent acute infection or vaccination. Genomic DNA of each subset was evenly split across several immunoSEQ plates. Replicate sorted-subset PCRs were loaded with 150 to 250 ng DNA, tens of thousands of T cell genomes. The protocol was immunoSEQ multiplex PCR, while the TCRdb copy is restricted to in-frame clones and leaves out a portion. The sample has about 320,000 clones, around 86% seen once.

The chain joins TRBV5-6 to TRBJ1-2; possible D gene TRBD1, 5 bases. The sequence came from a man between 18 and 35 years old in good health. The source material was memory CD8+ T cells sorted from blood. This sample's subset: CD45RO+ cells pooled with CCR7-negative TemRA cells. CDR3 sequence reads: CASSLARELRDGYTF. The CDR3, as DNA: TGTGCCAGCAGCTTGGCCCGGGAGCTGCGGGACGGCTACACCTTC.